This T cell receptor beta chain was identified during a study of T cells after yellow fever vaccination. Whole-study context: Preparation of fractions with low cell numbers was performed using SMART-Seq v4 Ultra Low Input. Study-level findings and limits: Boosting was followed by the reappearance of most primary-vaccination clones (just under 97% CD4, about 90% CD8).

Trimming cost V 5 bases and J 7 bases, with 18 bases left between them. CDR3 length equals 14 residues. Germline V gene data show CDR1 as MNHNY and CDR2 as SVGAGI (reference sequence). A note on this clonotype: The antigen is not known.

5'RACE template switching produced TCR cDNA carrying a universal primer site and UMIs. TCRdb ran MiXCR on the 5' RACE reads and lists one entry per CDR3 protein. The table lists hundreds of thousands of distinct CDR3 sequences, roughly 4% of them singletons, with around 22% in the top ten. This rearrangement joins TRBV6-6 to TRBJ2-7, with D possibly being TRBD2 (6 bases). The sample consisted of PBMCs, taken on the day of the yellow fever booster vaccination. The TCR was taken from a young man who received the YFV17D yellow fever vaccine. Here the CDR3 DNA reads TGTGCCAGCAGTCCCCGGGCCCAGGCGGGGGAGCAGTACGTC. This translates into CASSPRAQAGEQYV.